These 23 T cell receptor beta chains came from one sample sequenced in a study of CXCR3-negative and CXCR3-positive naive CD8 T cells. UMI-labeled TRB cDNA libraries were prepared by 5' RACE. TCRdb reworked the 5' RACE reads into one entry per CDR3 protein, no DNA. This listing includes tens of thousands of distinct CDR3 sequences. The specimen was naive CXCR3- CD8+ T cells from blood. As for subset: CD45RO-CCR7+CD27+CD95- naive CD8+ T cells lacking CXCR3 (TNR3-). The receptors originated from a human donor in good health. Some clones in this sample may be carry-over from other donors' samples.

V is TRBV2 and J is TRBJ2-7; the TCRdb D gene call, TRBD1, has no DNA to confirm it. The CDR3 totals 16 residues. The germline gives CDR1 SNHLY, CDR2 FYNNEI. The chain's CDR3 is CASSGSTGTGNNEQYF. Combining the CDR3 with reference TRBV2 and TRBJ2-7 gives the whole variable domain EPEVTQTPSHQVTQMGQEVILRCVPISNHLYFYWYRQILGQKVEFLVSFYNNEISEKSEIFDDQFSVERPDGSNFTLKIRSTKLEDSAMYFCASSGSTGTGNNEQYFGPGTRLTVT.

This clonotype is medium-sized by frequency. This chain connects TRBV14 to TRBJ1-2. CDR1 and CDR2 from the germline V gene are SGHDN and FVKESK. The CDR3 sequence is 15 residues long. The CDR3 region is CASSQASTANYGYTF.

The chain combines TRBV6-2 or TRBV6-3 with TRBJ2-6; TCRdb picks TRBD1, but there is no DNA to check that call. Germline V gene sequence: CDR1 MNHEY, CDR2 SVGEGT. The CDR3 runs 15 residues. The CDR3: CASSVRGTGANVLTF.

The V gene is TRBV20-1, the J gene TRBJ2-7; absent DNA, TCRdb's TRBD1 call cannot be checked. The length of the CDR3 is 15 residues. Per germline, CDR1 DFQATT and CDR2 SNEGSKA (reference sequence). The CDR3 here is CSATDGDRGAYEQYF.

J is TRBJ2-7 and V is TRBV29-1. There are 13 residues in the CDR3. Germline assignment: CDR1 SQVTM and CDR2 ANQGSEA. CDR3 sequence: CSVEMGTLYEQYF.

This clonotype is called medium-sized (0.01 to 0.1%) based on its frequency. The CDR3 here is CASSLGGENTEAFF. This sequence joins TRBV5-1 and TRBJ1-1. Germline lookup yields CDR1 SGHRS and CDR2 YFSETQ. The CDR3 is 14 amino acids.

The V and J genes are TRBV7-6 and TRBJ2-5; no DNA is available, so the TRBD1 call from TCRdb remains unchecked. CDR1 and CDR2 from the germline V gene are SGHVS and FNYEAQ. The CDR3 extends over 17 amino acids. The CDR3 protein is CASSSLDAGGFHPDQYF.

The rearrangement links TRBV18 to TRBJ1-2. Germline CDR1 KGHSH, CDR2 LQKENI. The CDR3 sequence is 13 residues long. The CDR3 loop is CASSTGGDSGYTF.

This chain joins TRBV7-6 and TRBJ2-1; with no DNA, the TCRdb D assignment of TRBD1 cannot be verified. The CDR3 is 11 amino acids. Germline V CDR1 and CDR2: SGHVS, FNYEAQ. CDR3 residues: CASSSQDEQFF.

The rearrangement links TRBV16 to TRBJ1-6; the TCRdb D gene call, TRBD1, has no DNA to confirm it. The CDR3 totals 15 residues. The germline CDR1 and CDR2 sequences are KGHSY and FQNENV. CDR3 in amino acids: CASSQSRDSYSPLHF.

The V call is TRBV4-1, the J call TRBJ2-1; TCRdb lists TRBD2, though no DNA is available to test this call. Germline CDR1 and CDR2: MGHRA and YSYEKL. The CDR3 consists of 17 residues. The CDR3 loop is CASSPKPSSGAVSEQFF.

The gene calls are TRBV7-9 and TRBJ2-5; TCRdb's assignment of TRBD1 cannot be checked, as there is no DNA. Germline-derived CDR1 and CDR2 are SEHNR and FQNEAQ (reference sequence). The CDR3 is made up of 16 amino acids. The CDR3 is CASSLAVAGLGETQYF.

The chain uses TRBV12-3 or TRBV12-4 and TRBJ2-7. The CDR3 loop spans 12 amino acids. The CDR3: CASSTGSYEQYF.

The chain has TRBV4-3 and TRBJ2-4. The V gene's germline CDR1 is LGHNA and CDR2 YSLEER. CDR3 length equals 16 residues. Here the CDR3 reads CASSPGSNHSVLNQYF.

The V gene is TRBV14, the J gene TRBJ2-7; without DNA, the TCRdb call of TRBD2 cannot be checked. Germline V gives CDR1 SGHDN, CDR2 FVKESK. The CDR3 contains 13 residues. This CDR3 reads CASSPKGQYEQYF.

This rearrangement joins TRBV14 to TRBJ2-3; absent DNA, TCRdb's TRBD2 call cannot be checked. The CDR3 covers 12 residues. Germline lookup yields CDR1 SGHDN and CDR2 FVKESK. CDR3 sequence reads: CASSRETDTQYF. The full variable domain, its missing parts supplied by reference TRBV14 and TRBJ2-3, is EAGVTQFPSHSVIEKGQTVTLRCDPISGHDNLYWYRRVMGKEIKFLLHFVKESKQDESGMPNNRFLAERTGGTYSTLKVQPAELEDSGVYFCASSRETDTQYFGPGTRLTVL.

The V and J genes are TRBV4-3 and TRBJ1-5; TCRdb's D gene call, TRBD1, goes unchecked for lack of DNA. The V gene's germline CDR1 is LGHNA and CDR2 YSLEER. CDR3 length: 15 residues. The CDR3 region is CASSYRQGSNQPQHF.

The chain combines TRBV29-1 with TRBJ2-7; TCRdb outputs TRBD2, but without DNA this stays unchecked. Germline lookup yields CDR1 SQVTM and CDR2 ANQGSEA. The CDR3 totals 13 residues. CDR3 loop: CSAEAGTDYEQYF.

The V and J genes are TRBV28 and TRBJ1-2; TCRdb returns TRBD1, unconfirmable since there is no DNA. The CDR3 length is 14 residues. CDR1 and CDR2 (germline): MDHEN, SYDVKM. The CDR3 region is CASSPDRRFYGYTF.

The chain's CDR3 is CASSQSGVGGPDTEAFF. The V gene is TRBV4-3, the J gene TRBJ1-1; TCRdb names TRBD1, which stays unverified in the absence of DNA. In germline, CDR1 is LGHNA, CDR2 YSLEER. CDR3 length: 17 residues.

The gene calls are TRBV4-2 and TRBJ2-5; with no DNA, the TCRdb D assignment of TRBD2 cannot be verified. The CDR3 is 15 residues long. The germline gives CDR1 LGHNA, CDR2 YNFKEQ. The CDR3 loop is CASSQERGGLETQYF.

This chain uses TRBV5-1 with TRBJ2-1; the D call from TCRdb, TRBD1, cannot be confirmed without DNA. This CDR3 spans 12 amino acids. Per the germline V gene, CDR1 is SGHRS and CDR2 is YFSETQ. The CDR3 spells CASSLSGDEQFF.

This chain connects TRBV29-1 to TRBJ1-4. This CDR3 is built from 13 residues. The V gene's germline CDR1 is SQVTM and CDR2 ANQGSEA. The CDR3: CSVEGDFPEKLFF.